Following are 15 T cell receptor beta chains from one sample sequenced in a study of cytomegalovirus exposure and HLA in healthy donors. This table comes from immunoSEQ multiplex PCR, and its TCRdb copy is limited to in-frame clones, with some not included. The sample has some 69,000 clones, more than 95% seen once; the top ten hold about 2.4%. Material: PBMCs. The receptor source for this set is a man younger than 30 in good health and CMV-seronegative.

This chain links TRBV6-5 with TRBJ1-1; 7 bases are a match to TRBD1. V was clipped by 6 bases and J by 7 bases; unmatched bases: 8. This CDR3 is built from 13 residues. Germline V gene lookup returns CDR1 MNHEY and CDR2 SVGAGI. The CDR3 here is CASSKTGMGEAFF. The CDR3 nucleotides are TGTGCCAGCAGCAAGACAGGGATGGGTGAAGCTTTCTTT.

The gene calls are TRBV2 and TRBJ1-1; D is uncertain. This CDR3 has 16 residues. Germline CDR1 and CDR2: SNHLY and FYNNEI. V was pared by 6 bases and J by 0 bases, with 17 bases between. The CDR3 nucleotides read TGTGCCAGCAGCAGCGGGTCCCGCGGGATGAACACTGAAGCTTTCTTT. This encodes CASSSGSRGMNTEAFF.

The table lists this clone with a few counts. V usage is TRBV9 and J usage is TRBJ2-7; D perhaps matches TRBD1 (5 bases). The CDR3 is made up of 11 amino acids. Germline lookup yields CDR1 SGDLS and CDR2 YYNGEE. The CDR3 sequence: CAHDSSYEQYF. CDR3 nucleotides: TGTGCGCATGACAGCTCCTACGAGCAGTACTTC.

CDR3 in amino acids: CASSIPLNQPQHF. The CDR3 DNA follows: TGTGCCAGTAGTATACCCCTTAATCAGCCCCAGCATTTT. The J gene is TRBJ1-5, the V gene TRBV19; D is ambiguous. The CDR3 is 13 amino acids. The germline gives CDR1 LNHDA, CDR2 SQIVND (reference sequence). Trimming took off 2 bases at V and 4 bases at J, with 6 bases between the two ends.

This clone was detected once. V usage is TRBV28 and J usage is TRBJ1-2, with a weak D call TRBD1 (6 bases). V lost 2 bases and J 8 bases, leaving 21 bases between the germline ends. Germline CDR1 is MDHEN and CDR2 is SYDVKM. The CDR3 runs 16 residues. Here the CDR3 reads CASSLGSPTGGRGYTF. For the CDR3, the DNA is TGTGCCAGCAGTTTAGGAAGCCCGACAGGAGGTCGGGGCTACACCTTC.

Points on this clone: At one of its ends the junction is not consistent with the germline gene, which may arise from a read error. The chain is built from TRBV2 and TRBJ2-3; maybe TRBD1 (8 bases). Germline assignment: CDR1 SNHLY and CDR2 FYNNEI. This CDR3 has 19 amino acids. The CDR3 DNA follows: TGTGCCAACAGTTTCTACCCAGGGGGCGCGCTAGCGGGCACAGATACGCAGTATTTT. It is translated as CANSFYPGGALAGTDTQYF.

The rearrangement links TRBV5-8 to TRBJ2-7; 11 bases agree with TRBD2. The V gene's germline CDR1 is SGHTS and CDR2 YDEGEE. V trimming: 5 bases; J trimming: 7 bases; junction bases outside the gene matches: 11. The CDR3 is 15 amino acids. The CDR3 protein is CASRPLAGGAREQYF. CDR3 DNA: TGTGCCAGCAGACCCCTAGCGGGAGGTGCCCGGGAGCAGTACTTC.

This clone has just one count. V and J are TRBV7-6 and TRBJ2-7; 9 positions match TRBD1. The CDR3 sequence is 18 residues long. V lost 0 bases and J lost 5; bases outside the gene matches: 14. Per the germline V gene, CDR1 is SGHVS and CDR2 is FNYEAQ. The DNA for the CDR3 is TGTGCCAGCAGCTTAGCGGGATGGGACAGGGAAGTTATACACGAGCAGTACTTC. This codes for CASSLAGWDREVIHEQYF.

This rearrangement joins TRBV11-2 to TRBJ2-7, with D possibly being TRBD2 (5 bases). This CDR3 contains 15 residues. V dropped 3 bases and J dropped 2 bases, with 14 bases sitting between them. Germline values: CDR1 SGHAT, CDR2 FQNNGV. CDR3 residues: CASSFGLGWTYEQYF. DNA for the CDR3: TGTGCCAGCAGCTTTGGACTGGGATGGACCTACGAGCAGTACTTC.

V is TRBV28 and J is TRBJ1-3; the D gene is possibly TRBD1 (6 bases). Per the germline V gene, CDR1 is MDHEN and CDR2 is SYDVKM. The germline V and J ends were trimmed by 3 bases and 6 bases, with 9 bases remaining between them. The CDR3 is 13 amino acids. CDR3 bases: TGTGCCAGCAGTTTCAGGGGTTCAAACACCATATATTTT. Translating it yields CASSFRGSNTIYF.

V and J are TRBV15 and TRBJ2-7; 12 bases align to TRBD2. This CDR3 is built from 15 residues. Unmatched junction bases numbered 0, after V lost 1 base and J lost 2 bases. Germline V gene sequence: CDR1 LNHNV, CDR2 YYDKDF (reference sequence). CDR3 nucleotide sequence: TGTGCCACCAGCAGAGCTAGCGGGAGGGCCTACGAGCAGTACTTC. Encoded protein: CATSRASGRAYEQYF.

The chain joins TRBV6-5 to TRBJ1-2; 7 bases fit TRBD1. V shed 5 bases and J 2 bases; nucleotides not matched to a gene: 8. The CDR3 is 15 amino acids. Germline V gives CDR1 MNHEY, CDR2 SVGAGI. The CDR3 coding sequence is TGTGCCAGCAGTCCCGACAGGGACTTCAACTATGGCTACACCTTC. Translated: CASSPDRDFNYGYTF.

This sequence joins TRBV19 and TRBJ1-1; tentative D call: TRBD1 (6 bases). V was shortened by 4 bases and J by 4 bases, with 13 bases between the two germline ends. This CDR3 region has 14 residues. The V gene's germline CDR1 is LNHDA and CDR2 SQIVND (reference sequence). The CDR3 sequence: CASSTPGHSTEAFF. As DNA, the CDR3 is TGTGCCAGTAGTACACCGGGACACTCCACTGAAGCTTTCTTT.

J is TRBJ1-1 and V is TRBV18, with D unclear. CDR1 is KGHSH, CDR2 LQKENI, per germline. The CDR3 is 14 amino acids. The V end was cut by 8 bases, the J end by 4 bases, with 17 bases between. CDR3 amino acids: CASQITGRGTEAFF. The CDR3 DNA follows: TGTGCCAGCCAAATCACTGGACGGGGCACTGAAGCTTTCTTT.

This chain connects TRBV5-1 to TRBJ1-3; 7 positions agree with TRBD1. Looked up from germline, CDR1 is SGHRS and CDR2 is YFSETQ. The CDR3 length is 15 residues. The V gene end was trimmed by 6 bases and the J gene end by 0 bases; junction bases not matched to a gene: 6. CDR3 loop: CASTPGQHSGNTIYF. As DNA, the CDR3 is TGCGCCAGCACTCCGGGACAGCACTCTGGAAACACCATATATTTT.